In its sample, the clone carrying this TCR beta chain was seen once. The CDR3 runs to 16 residues. Germline assignment: CDR1 LNHDA and CDR2 SQIVND (reference sequence). The V and J ends lost 7 bases and 0 bases, in that order; junction bases with no gene match: 11. Two negative PCRs, clearance, or symptom resolution characterized the recovered Cohort 3 donors. The sample originates from a study of blood T cell repertoires in COVID-19. Study details: Samples of COVID-19 (acute and convalescent) were obtained from the United States, Italy and Spain.

TCRdb keeps only in-frame clones here, not all; method: immunoSEQ multiplex PCR. The sample records some 150,000 clones, 60% to 80% being singletons. The V and J genes are TRBV19 and TRBJ1-2, with 7 nucleotides matching TRBD1. This sequence was found in a woman in her forties or fifties who had recovered from COVID-19. The source material was PBMCs or T cells enriched from blood (not recorded which). CDR3 residues: CASTPRRDSANYGYTF. Here the CDR3 DNA reads TGTGCCAGTACTCCAAGACGGGACAGTGCTAACTATGGCTACACCTTC. The full variable domain, its missing parts supplied by reference TRBV19 and TRBJ1-2, is DGGITQSPKYLFRKEGQNVTLSCEQNLNHDAMYWYRQDPGQGLRLIYYSQIVNDFQKGDIAEGYSVSREKKESFPLTVTSAQKNPTAFYLCASTPRRDSANYGYTFGSGTRLTVV.